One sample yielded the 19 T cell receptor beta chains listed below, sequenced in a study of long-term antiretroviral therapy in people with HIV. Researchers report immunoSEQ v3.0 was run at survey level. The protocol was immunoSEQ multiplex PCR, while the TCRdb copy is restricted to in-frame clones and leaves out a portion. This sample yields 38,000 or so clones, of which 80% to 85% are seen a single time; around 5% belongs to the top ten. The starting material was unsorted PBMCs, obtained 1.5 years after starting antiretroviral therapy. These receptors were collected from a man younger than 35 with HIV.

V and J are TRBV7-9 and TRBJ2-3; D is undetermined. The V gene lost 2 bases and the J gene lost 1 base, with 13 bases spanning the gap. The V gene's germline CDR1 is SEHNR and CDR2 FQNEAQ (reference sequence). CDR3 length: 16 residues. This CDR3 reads CASSLNTAWGTDTQYF. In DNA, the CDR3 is TGTGCCAGCAGCTTAAACACAGCCTGGGGCACAGATACGCAGTATTTT.

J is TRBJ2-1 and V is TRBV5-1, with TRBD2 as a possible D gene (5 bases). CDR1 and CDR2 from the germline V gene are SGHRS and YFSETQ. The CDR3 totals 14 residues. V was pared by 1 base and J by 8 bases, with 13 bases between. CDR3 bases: TGCGCCAGCAGCTTGTCGGCGGGTGGGGATGAGCAGTTCTTC. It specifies CASSLSAGGDEQFF. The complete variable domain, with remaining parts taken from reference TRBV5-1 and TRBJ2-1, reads KAGVTQTPRYLIKTRGQQVTLSCSPISGHRSVSWYQQTPGQGLQFLFEYFSETQRNKGNFPGRFSGRQFSNSRSEMNVSTLELGDSALYLCASSLSAGGDEQFFGPGTRLTVL.

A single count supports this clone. The CDR3 is CASSPPGTSSYEQYF. CDR3 nucleotides: TGTGCCAGCAGTCCTCCCGGGACTAGCAGCTACGAGCAGTACTTC. This chain links TRBV2 with TRBJ2-7, with TRBD2 identical over 9 bases. The CDR3 has 15 residues. Trimming cost V 5 bases and J 3 bases; bases outside gene matches: 8. Looked up from germline, CDR1 is SNHLY and CDR2 is FYNNEI.

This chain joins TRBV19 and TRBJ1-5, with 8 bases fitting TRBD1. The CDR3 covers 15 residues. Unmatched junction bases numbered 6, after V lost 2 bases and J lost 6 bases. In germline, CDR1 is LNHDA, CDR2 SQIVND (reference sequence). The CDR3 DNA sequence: TGTGCCAGTAGTATACTGGGACAGGTAATTCAGCCCCAGCATTTT. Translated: CASSILGQVIQPQHF.

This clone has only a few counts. CDR3: CASSLSSDEAFF. In DNA, the CDR3 is TGTGCCAGCAGCTTATCCTCAGATGAAGCTTTCTTT. The chain combines TRBV7-9 with TRBJ1-1; D call uncertain. The germline CDR1 and CDR2 sequences are SEHNR and FQNEAQ (reference sequence). The ends were cut back, 2 bases at V and 7 bases at J, with 8 bases in the middle. The CDR3 has 12 residues.

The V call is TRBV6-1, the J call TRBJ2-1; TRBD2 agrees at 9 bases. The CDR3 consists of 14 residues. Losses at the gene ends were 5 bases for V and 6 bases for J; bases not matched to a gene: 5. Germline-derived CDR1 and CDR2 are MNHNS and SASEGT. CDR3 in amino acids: CASSSLTSGNEQFF. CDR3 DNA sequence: TGTGCCAGCAGTTCATTGACTAGCGGCAATGAGCAGTTCTTC.

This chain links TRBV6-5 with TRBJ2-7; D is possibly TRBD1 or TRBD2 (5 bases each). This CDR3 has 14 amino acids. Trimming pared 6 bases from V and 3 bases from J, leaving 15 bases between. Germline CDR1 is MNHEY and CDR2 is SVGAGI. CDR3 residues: CASSRFGGNYEQYF. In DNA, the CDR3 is TGTGCCAGCAGCCGCTTTGGGGGAAACTACGAGCAGTACTTC.

CDR3 region: CASSPGQGTDYTF. Written as DNA, the CDR3 is TGTGCCAGCTCACCTGGGCAGGGTACGGACTACACCTTC. The chain recombines TRBV18 with TRBJ1-2; a weak D match, TRBD1 (5 bases). CDR3 length: 13 residues. The germline gives CDR1 KGHSH, CDR2 LQKENI. Deletions cut 3 bases from V and 10 bases from J, with 15 bases between.

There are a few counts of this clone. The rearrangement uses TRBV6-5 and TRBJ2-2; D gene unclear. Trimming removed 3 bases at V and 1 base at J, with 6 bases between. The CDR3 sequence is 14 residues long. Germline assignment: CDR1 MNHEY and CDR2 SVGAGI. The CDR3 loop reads CASSYLLNTGELFF. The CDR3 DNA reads TGTGCCAGCAGTTATTTGTTGAACACCGGGGAGCTGTTTTTT.

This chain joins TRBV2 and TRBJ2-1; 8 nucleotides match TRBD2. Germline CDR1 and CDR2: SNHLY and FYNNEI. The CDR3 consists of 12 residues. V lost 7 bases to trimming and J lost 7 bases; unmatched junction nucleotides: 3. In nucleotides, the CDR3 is TGTGCCAGCACGGGGGGGTCGAATGAGCAGTTCTTC. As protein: CASTGGSNEQFF.

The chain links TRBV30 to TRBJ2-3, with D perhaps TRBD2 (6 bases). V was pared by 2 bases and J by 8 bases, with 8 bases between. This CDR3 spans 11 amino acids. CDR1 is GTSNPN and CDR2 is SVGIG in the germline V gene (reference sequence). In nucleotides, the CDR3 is TGTGCCTGGAGTCGGGGAGGTACGCAGTATTTT. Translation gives CAWSRGGTQYF.

This CDR3 is CASSSMGLAAGEQFF. CDR3 nucleotide sequence: TGTGCCAGCAGCTCCATGGGACTAGCTGCTGGTGAGCAGTTCTTC. The J gene is TRBJ2-1, the V gene TRBV7-9; 9 positions match TRBD2. CDR3 length: 15 amino acids. The ends lost 4 bases at V and 9 bases at J; junction bases unmatched: 10. CDR1 is SEHNR, CDR2 FQNEAQ, per germline (reference sequence). The whole variable domain, filled in from reference TRBV7-9 and TRBJ2-1, reads DTGVSQNPRHKITKRGQNVTFRCDPISEHNRLYWYRQTLGQGPEFLTYFQNEAQLEKSRLLSDRFSAERPKGSFSTLEIQRTEQGDSAMYLCASSSMGLAAGEQFFGPGTRLTVL.

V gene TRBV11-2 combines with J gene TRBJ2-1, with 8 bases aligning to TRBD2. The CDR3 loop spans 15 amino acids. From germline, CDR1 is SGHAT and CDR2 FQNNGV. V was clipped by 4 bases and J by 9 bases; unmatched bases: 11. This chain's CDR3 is CASSSQTSEAGEQFF. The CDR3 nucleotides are TGTGCCAGCAGCTCCCAGACTAGCGAGGCAGGTGAGCAGTTCTTC. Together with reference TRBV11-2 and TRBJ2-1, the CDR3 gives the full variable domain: EAGVAQSPRYKIIEKRQSVAFWCNPISGHATLYWYQQILGQGPKLLIQFQNNGVVDDSQLPKDRFSAERLKGVDSTLKIQPAKLEDSAVYLCASSSQTSEAGEQFFGPGTRLTVL.

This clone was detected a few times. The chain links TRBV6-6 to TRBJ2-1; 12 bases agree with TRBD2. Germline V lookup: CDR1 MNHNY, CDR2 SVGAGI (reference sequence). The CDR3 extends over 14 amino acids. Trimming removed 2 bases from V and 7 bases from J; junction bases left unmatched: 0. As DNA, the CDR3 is TGTGCCAGCAGTTACGGGACTAGCGGGAATGAGCAGTTCTTC. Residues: CASSYGTSGNEQFF.

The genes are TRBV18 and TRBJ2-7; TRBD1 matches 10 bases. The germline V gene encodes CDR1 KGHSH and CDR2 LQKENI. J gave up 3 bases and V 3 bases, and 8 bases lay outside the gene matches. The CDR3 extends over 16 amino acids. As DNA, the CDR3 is TGTGCCAGCTCACCCATATCCTGGACAGGGGGCTACGAGCAGTACTTC. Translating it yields CASSPISWTGGYEQYF.

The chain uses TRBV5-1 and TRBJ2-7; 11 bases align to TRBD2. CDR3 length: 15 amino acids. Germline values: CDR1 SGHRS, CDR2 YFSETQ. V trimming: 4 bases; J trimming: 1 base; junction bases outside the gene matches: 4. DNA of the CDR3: TGCGCCAGCAGCGGAGGGACTAGCGGTTCCTACGAGCAGTACTTC. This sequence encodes CASSGGTSGSYEQYF.

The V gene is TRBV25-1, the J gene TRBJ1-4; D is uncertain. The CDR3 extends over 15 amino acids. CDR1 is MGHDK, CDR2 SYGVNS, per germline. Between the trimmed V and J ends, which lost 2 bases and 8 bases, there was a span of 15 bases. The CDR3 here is CASSERIAGLEKLFF. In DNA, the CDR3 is TGTGCCAGCAGTGAAAGAATAGCGGGATTGGAAAAACTGTTTTTT. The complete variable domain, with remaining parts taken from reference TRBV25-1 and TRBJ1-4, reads EADIYQTPRYLVIGTGKKITLECSQTMGHDKMYWYQQDPGMELHLIHYSYGVNSTEKGDLSSESTVSRIRTEHFPLTLESARPSHTSQYLCASSERIAGLEKLFFGSGTQLSVL.

The CDR3 is CASSPGRTEQYF. Written as DNA, the CDR3 is TGTGCCAGCTCACCTGGGCGCACCGAGCAGTACTTC. The V and J genes are TRBV18 and TRBJ2-7; D is unresolved. V dropped 3 bases and J dropped 6 bases, with 9 bases sitting between them. The CDR3 has 12 residues. Germline CDR1 and CDR2: KGHSH and LQKENI.

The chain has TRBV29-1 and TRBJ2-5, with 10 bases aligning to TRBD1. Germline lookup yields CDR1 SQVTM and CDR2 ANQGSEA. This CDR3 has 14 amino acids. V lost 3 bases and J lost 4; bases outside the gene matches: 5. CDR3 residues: CSVEDRGAGETQYF. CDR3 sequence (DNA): TGCAGCGTTGAGGACAGGGGGGCAGGAGAGACCCAGTACTTC.